The 8 T cell receptor beta chains below all came from one sample that was sequenced in a study of cytomegalovirus exposure and HLA in healthy donors. Use of 60 Vbeta and 13 Jbeta primers characterized the PCR. Data came from immunoSEQ multiplex PCR; TCRdb stores just in-frame clones and leaves some out. The table has 140,000 to 150,000 clones, 65% to 85% seen once. The material sequenced was PBMCs. Receptors originate from a young man in good health and CMV-seronegative.

The J gene is TRBJ1-4, the V gene TRBV6-1; possibly TRBD1 for D (6 bases). CDR3 length: 17 amino acids. V was trimmed by 4 bases and J by 7 bases, leaving 22 bases between them. From germline, CDR1 is MNHNS and CDR2 SASEGT. The CDR3 here is CASSGGIIQGSVEKLFF. The CDR3 nucleotides are TGTGCCAGCAGTGGGGGGATTATTCAGGGGAGTGTTGAAAAACTGTTTTTT.

The gene calls are TRBV5-6 and TRBJ1-2, with D possibly matching TRBD1 (5 bases). V was pared by 0 bases and J by 0 bases, with 9 bases between. CDR1 SGHDT and CDR2 YYEEEE come from the germline V gene. CDR3 length equals 15 residues. CDR3 in DNA: TGTGCCAGCAGCTTGGGACAGCCTGCTAACTATGGCTACACCTTC. It yields the protein CASSLGQPANYGYTF.

The chain uses TRBV30 and TRBJ2-3; tentatively, D is TRBD1 (5 bases). CDR3 length: 13 residues. Germline V lookup: CDR1 GTSNPN, CDR2 SVGIG (reference sequence). The V end lost 0 bases, the J end lost 1 base, and 5 bases lay between the germline ends. CDR3 protein: CAWSVQGTDTQYF. For the CDR3, the DNA is TGTGCCTGGAGTGTACAGGGCACAGATACGCAGTATTTT.

This rearrangement joins TRBV5-1 to TRBJ1-4; 10 positions match TRBD1. The CDR3 extends over 16 amino acids. V was clipped by 4 bases and J by 10 bases; unmatched bases: 13. CDR1 and CDR2 (germline): SGHRS, YFSETQ. The CDR3 is CASSRGTGQGFRKLFF. CDR3 DNA sequence: TGCGCCAGCAGCAGGGGAACGGGACAGGGGTTTCGAAAACTGTTTTTT.

This clone has only one observation. In DNA form, the CDR3 reads TGTGCCAGCAGCGCCGGGACAGTCACTGAAGCTTTCTTT. Translated, it gives CASSAGTVTEAFF. The rearrangement joins TRBV11-2 to TRBJ1-1; 7 positions agree with TRBD1. The J segment lost 4 bases and the V segment lost 5 bases, leaving 4 bases of the junction unmatched. The length of the CDR3 is 13 residues. Germline V lookup: CDR1 SGHAT, CDR2 FQNNGV.

This chain joins TRBV9 and TRBJ2-7; the match to TRBD1 covers 7 bases. This CDR3 has 13 residues. V shed 0 bases and J 6 bases; nucleotides not matched to a gene: 3. CDR1 is SGDLS and CDR2 is YYNGEE in the germline V gene. The CDR3 DNA is TGTGCCAGCAGCGTAGCTGGGACAGCCGAGCAGTACTTC. It is translated as CASSVAGTAEQYF.

The V call is TRBV6-5, the J call TRBJ1-1; D is undetermined. Trimming stripped 2 bases from V and 2 bases from J, with 9 bases between. Germline lookup yields CDR1 MNHEY and CDR2 SVGAGI. The CDR3 length is 14 residues. The CDR3 loop reads CASSYQLYNTEAFF. CDR3 DNA sequence: TGTGCCAGCAGTTACCAACTCTATAACACTGAAGCTTTCTTT.

The gene calls are TRBV9 and TRBJ1-5; D not resolved. The CDR3 spans 13 residues. Germline values: CDR1 SGDLS, CDR2 YYNGEE. The V gene lost 3 bases and the J gene lost 7 bases, with 11 bases spanning the gap. The DNA of the CDR3 is TGTGCCAGCAGCGCCGGGATAGGACAGCCCCAGCATTTT. This encodes CASSAGIGQPQHF.